The clone carrying this T cell receptor beta chain was seen a handful of times. From germline, CDR1 is LGHDT and CDR2 YNNKEL (reference sequence). The CDR3 is 17 amino acids. V lost 4 bases, J lost 7 bases, and 23 bases lay in between. The data are from a study of human T cells and chemical hapten exposure. Time point given: patch test 1, 2 weeks after DPC sensitization. The treatment denotes: therapeutic diphenylcyclopropenone sensitization with weekly scalp DPC. Donors, patients with alopecia ranging from 18 to 70 years old and judged suitable for DPC, provided samples. Using its own MiXCR run on the RACE reads, TCRdb lists one record per CDR3 protein. The top ten hold approximately 8.9% of the sample, which has approximately 340,000 distinct CDR3 sequences, approximately 6.3% seen once.

The source is a young woman with alopecia areata. Some clones in this sample may be carry-over from other donors' samples. The source was whole blood, collected in connection with sensitization to the hapten diphenylcyclopropenone (DPC). This chain uses TRBV3-1 with TRBJ1-5; weak D call: TRBD1 (6 bases). The CDR3, as DNA: TGTGCCAGCAGCCCTACGGGGGGCGCGGGGTCAGGACAGCCCCAGCATTTT. Its protein product is CASSPTGGAGSGQPQHF.